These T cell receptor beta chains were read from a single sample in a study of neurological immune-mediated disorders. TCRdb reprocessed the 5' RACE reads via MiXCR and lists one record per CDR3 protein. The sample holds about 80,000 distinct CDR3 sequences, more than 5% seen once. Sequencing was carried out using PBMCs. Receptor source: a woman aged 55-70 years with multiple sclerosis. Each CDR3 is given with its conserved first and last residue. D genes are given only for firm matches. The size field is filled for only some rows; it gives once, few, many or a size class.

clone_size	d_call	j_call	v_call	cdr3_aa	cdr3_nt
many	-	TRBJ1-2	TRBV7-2	CASTTETTGGVNYGYTF	TGTGCCAGCACCACCGAGACCACAGGAGGCGTAAACTATGGCTACACCTTC
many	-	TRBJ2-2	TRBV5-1	CASSMGDRLGSTGELFF	TGCGCCAGCAGTATGGGGGACCGACTAGGTAGCACCGGGGAGCTGTTTTTT
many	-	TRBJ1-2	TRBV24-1	CATSRVNYGYTF	TGTGCCACGAGCAGGGTCAACTATGGCTACACCTTC
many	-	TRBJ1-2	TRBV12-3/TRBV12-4	CASREQGSSYGYTF	TGTGCCAGCAGGGAACAGGGTTCTTCCTATGGCTACACCTTC
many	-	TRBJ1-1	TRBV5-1	CASSLGPTGNTEAFF	TGCGCCAGCAGCTTGGGACCGACAGGAAACACTGAAGCTTTCTTT
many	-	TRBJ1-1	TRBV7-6	CASSPIGLNLNTEAFF	TGTGCCAGCAGCCCGATAGGACTCAACCTTAACACTGAAGCTTTCTTT
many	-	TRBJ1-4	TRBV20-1	CSARVAGYNEKLFF	TGCAGTGCTAGAGTTGCAGGTTATAATGAAAAACTGTTTTTT
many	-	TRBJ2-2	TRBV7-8	CASSLAVRGELFF	TGTGCCAGCAGCTTAGCTGTACGCGGGGAGCTGTTTTTT
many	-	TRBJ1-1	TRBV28	CASNQYTEAFF	TGTGCCAGTAACCAATACACTGAAGCTTTCTTT
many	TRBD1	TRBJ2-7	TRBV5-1	CASSETGSREQYF	TGCGCCAGCAGCGAGACAGGGTCTCGGGAGCAGTACTTC
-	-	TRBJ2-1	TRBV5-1	CASEDPSSNEQFF	TGTGCCAGCGAGGACCCGTCCTCCAATGAGCAGTTCTTC
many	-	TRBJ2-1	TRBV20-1	CSARAGGGAPPNEQFF	TGCAGTGCTAGAGCCGGTGGGGGGGCTCCTCCCAATGAGCAGTTCTTC
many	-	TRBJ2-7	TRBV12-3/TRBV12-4	CASSTPRTYEQYF	TGTGCCAGCAGCACGCCCAGAACCTACGAGCAGTACTTC
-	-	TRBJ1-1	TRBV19	CASSIGRTEAFF	TGTGCCAGTAGTATTGGTAGGACTGAAGCTTTCTTT
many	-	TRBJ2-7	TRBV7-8	CASSLGGTGFREQYF	TGTGCCAGCAGCCTCGGCGGGACCGGTTTTCGCGAGCAGTACTTC
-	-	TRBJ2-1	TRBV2	CASISESSYNEQFF	TGTGCCAGCATCAGTGAAAGCTCCTACAATGAGCAGTTCTTC